This T cell receptor beta chain was captured by sequencing in a study of cytomegalovirus exposure and HLA in healthy donors. Study observations and caveats: Immune exposure information comprised only CMV serostatus. Overall, some 160 TCR beta chains were annotated as cytomegalovirus-associated. Prior analysis indicated that the majority of TCR beta V segments exhibited productivity approximately 87% or approximately 30% of the time. It has been reported that TCR beta sequences accurately predicted the HLA-A and HLA-B alleles of most subjects.

In regard to this clone: As yet, its antigen is unknown.

In germline, CDR1 is MNHNY, CDR2 SVGAGI (reference sequence). Trimming took off 1 base at V and 3 bases at J, with 4 bases between the two ends. This CDR3 comprises 13 residues. PCR primers comprised 60 Vbeta and 13 Jbeta primers. Sequencing used immunoSEQ multiplex PCR; TCRdb keeps in-frame clones, though not all of them. This sample has roughly 120,000 clones, with 76% found just once. The sequence derives from a woman aged 45-65 years in good health and CMV-seropositive. The rearrangement links TRBV6-6 to TRBJ1-3; D not certain. The specimen was PBMCs. DNA for the CDR3: TGTGCCAGCAGTTACTACGGTGGAAACACCATATATTTT. Translation gives CASSYYGGNTIYF.